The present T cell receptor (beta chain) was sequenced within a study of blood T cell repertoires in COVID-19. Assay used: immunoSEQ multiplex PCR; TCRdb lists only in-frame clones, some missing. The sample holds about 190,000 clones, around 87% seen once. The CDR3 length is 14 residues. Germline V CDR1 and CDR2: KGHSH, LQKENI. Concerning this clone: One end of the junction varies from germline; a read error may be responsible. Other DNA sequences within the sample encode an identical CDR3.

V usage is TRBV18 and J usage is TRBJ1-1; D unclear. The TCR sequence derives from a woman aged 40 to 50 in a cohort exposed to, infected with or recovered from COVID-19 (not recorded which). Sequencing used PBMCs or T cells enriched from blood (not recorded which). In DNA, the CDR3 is TGTGCTAGCTCACCACTCGCGGAGAACACTGAAGCTTTCTTT. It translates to CASSPLAENTEAFF.